Below are 8 T cell receptor beta chains sequenced from a single sample in a study of technical replicates of blood from a few donors. TCRdb keeps only in-frame clones here, not all; method: immunoSEQ multiplex PCR. The table records over 80,000 clones, 90% to 97% of them present only once. Sample: T cells isolated from PBMCs. Receptors were obtained from a human donor in good health.

This clone came up once. The chain joins TRBV5-8 to TRBJ2-5; D possibly corresponds to TRBD2 (5 bases). Germline lookup yields CDR1 SGHTS and CDR2 YDEGEE. The V and J ends lost 4 bases and 2 bases respectively, with 12 bases between them. The CDR3 totals 14 residues. DNA of the CDR3: TGTGCCAGCAGCCCTGGACTTATACAAGAGACCCAGTACTTC. Amino acid sequence: CASSPGLIQETQYF.

The rearrangement links TRBV7-9 to TRBJ2-3; a possible D gene is TRBD1 (5 bases). CDR3 length equals 15 residues. Germline V gene data show CDR1 as SEHNR and CDR2 as FQNEAQ (reference sequence). V was clipped by 0 bases and J by 4 bases, with 11 bases between them. In DNA form, the CDR3 reads TGTGCCAGCAGCTTAGCTGGCAGGGCCCCAGATACGCAGTATTTT. Its protein product is CASSLAGRAPDTQYF.

CDR3 coding DNA: TGTGCCAGCTCACTGGGACAGGTGGACACCGGGGAGCTGTTTTTT. Translating it yields CASSLGQVDTGELFF. This chain connects TRBV18 to TRBJ2-2; 8 bases are a match to TRBD1. CDR1 KGHSH and CDR2 LQKENI come from the germline V gene. The trim removed 4 bases at V and 3 bases at J, leaving 4 bases unmatched. The CDR3 sequence is 15 residues long.

V is TRBV4-3 and J is TRBJ1-4; weak D call: TRBD1 (6 bases). CDR1 is LGHNA and CDR2 is YSLEER in the germline V gene. Trimming took off 4 bases at V and 2 bases at J, with 11 bases between the two ends. The length of the CDR3 is 15 residues. The DNA of the CDR3 is TGCGCCAGCAGCCCGAAGGACAGCACTAATGAAAAACTGTTTTTT. This sequence encodes CASSPKDSTNEKLFF.

This clone was found once. The chain links TRBV25-1 to TRBJ1-1, with D unresolved. V gave up 2 bases and J gave up 6 bases, with 13 bases separating them. From germline, CDR1 is MGHDK and CDR2 SYGVNS. The CDR3 runs to 14 residues. DNA for the CDR3: TGTGCCAGCAGTGAAGGAGGGTTTGCGGCTGAAGCTTTCTTT. It codes for CASSEGGFAAEAFF.

The chain recombines TRBV19 with TRBJ1-4, with TRBD1 matching over 8 bases. CDR1 LNHDA and CDR2 SQIVND come from the germline V gene (reference sequence). After removal of 5 bases from V and 6 bases from J, the junction contained 2 bases not matched to a gene. CDR3 length equals 13 residues. This chain's CDR3 is CASSPDRDEKLFF. CDR3 in DNA: TGTGCCAGTAGTCCGGACAGGGATGAAAAACTGTTTTTT.

This chain connects TRBV6-1 to TRBJ2-7; 7 nucleotides align to TRBD2. Per germline, CDR1 MNHNS and CDR2 SASEGT. The CDR3 is made up of 16 amino acids. V gave up 4 bases and J gave up 0 bases; unmatched junction bases: 9. CDR3 nucleotide sequence: TGTGCCAGCAGTGCTGACTGGCTAGCGGACTCCTACGAGCAGTACTTC. Translation: CASSADWLADSYEQYF.

The chain joins TRBV6-5 to TRBJ2-3, with 7 bases lining up with TRBD2. The V and J ends lost 5 bases and 5 bases, in that order; junction bases with no gene match: 7. Germline CDR1 reads MNHEY; CDR2 reads SVGAGI. The CDR3 extends over 14 amino acids. CDR3 DNA sequence: TGTGCCAGCAGTCCTAGCGGAGAGGGAGATACGCAGTATTTT. It specifies CASSPSGEGDTQYF.